This T cell receptor (beta chain) was recorded in a study of T cell responses to AZD1222 COVID-19 vaccine. Study details: Timing groups of about 4 and about 12 weeks for second doses were pooled.

Measured with immunoSEQ multiplex PCR; TCRdb has only the in-frame clones, and not every one. The top ten hold 5% of the sample, which has more than 95,000 clones, about 81% seen once. This clone was picked up a small number of times. Germline V lookup: CDR1 MNHEY, CDR2 SMNVEV (reference sequence). V shed 11 bases and J shed 9 bases, with 8 bases lying between them. CDR3 size: 9 residues. This chain links TRBV27 with TRBJ2-1, with D tentatively TRBD2 (5 bases). Here the sequenced sample was peripheral blood, taken on day 0 of AZD1222 vaccination. This sequence was found in an adult in good health. This CDR3 reads CADGGEQFF. The CDR3 DNA sequence: TGTGCCGACGGAGGTGAGCAGTTCTTC.